Listed below are T cell receptor beta chains from one sample, sequenced in a study of response to subunit inactivated influenza vaccine. TCRdb re-called the RT-PCR reads through MiXCR, storing one row per CDR3 protein. This table has some 600,000 distinct CDR3 sequences, 12% to 15% appearing once. The material was PBMCs from blood, obtained around 15 days before vaccination. The receptors come from a man in his forties or fifties who received an inactivated influenza vaccine. Both conserved end residues are part of each CDR3. The order of the fields is V gene, D gene, clone size, J gene, CDR3 protein, CDR3 DNA. A D gene is named only where the DNA matches it firmly. A row's size may be missing; if present it is once, few, many or a size class.

>TRBV7-8|NA|NA|TRBJ1-1
CASSESEWVAEAFF
TGTGCCAGCAGCGAAAGCGAGTGGGTAGCTGAAGCTTTCTTT
>TRBV29-1|TRBD1|many|TRBJ2-1
CSATGSTYNEQFF
TGCAGCGCGACAGGGAGCACATACAATGAGCAGTTCTTC
>TRBV15|TRBD2|NA|TRBJ2-5
CATSIRGGHETQYF
TGTGCCACCAGCATCCGGGGGGGCCACGAGACCCAGTACTTC
>TRBV11-2|NA|few|TRBJ1-1
CASSLFGYSTEAFF
TGTGCCAGCAGCTTATTCGGCTATAGCACTGAAGCTTTCTTT
>TRBV3-1|NA|few|TRBJ2-7
CASSQASPYEQYF
TGTGCCAGCAGCCAAGCCAGTCCCTACGAGCAGTACTTC
>TRBV2|TRBD1|NA|TRBJ2-7
CASSESGQSYEQYF
TGTGCCAGCAGTGAGTCGGGACAGTCCTACGAGCAGTACTTC
>TRBV11-1|NA|few|TRBJ2-3
CASRGAQGTARTDTQYF
TGTGCCAGCCGGGGGGCGCAGGGAACTGCCCGCACAGATACGCAGTATTTT
>TRBV6-2/TRBV6-3|TRBD2|many|TRBJ2-1
CASGLAGPLSEQFF
TGTGCCAGCGGCCTAGCGGGACCCCTAAGCGAGCAGTTCTTC
>TRBV6-1|TRBD1|many|TRBJ1-6
CASSITGGVFNSPLHF
TGTGCCAGCAGCATTACAGGGGGCGTTTTTAATTCACCCCTCCACTTT
>TRBV12-3/TRBV12-4|NA|many|TRBJ2-3
CASSPTLDRSNTDTQYF
TGTGCCAGCAGTCCAACCCTAGATAGATCTAACACAGATACGCAGTATTTT
>TRBV3-1|NA|few|TRBJ1-1
CASSPARRSTEAFF
TGTGCCAGCAGCCCCGCGAGAAGGAGCACTGAAGCTTTCTTT
>TRBV5-8|NA|few|TRBJ2-3
CASRVVWEDTQYF
TGTGCCAGCAGGGTGGTTTGGGAAGATACGCAGTATTTT
>TRBV7-2|NA|NA|TRBJ2-3
CASSPGTVFTDTQYF
TGTGCCAGCAGTCCCGGGACCGTGTTCACAGATACGCAGTATTTT
>TRBV20-1|NA|few|TRBJ2-4
CRTGGTKNIQYF
TGCAGGACTGGAGGTACCAAAAACATTCAGTACTTC
>TRBV29-1|NA|NA|TRBJ1-2
CSAGTTRPGYTF
TGCAGCGCCGGGACCACCCGCCCTGGCTACACCTTC
>TRBV20-1|NA|many|TRBJ2-7
CSAPDPTSYEQYF
TGCAGTGCTCCCGACCCGACCTCCTACGAGCAGTACTTC
>TRBV9|NA|NA|TRBJ1-5
CASSVDWDQPQHF
TGTGCCAGCAGCGTAGACTGGGATCAGCCCCAGCATTTT
>TRBV5-1|NA|many|TRBJ2-2
CASSTGQNTGELFF
TGTGCCAGCAGTACGGGACAGAACACCGGGGAGCTGTTTTTT
>TRBV5-5|TRBD1|NA|TRBJ2-7
CASSSGTGDSYEQYF
TGTGCCAGCAGCTCTGGGACAGGCGACTCCTACGAGCAGTACTTC
>TRBV11-3|NA|once|TRBJ2-1
CASSASQRSSYNEQFF
TGTGCCAGCAGCGCATCCCAGCGGAGCTCCTACAATGAGCAGTTCTTC
>TRBV7-9|NA|many|TRBJ1-1
CASSPYGGTEAFF
TGTGCCAGCAGCCCGTACGGTGGCACTGAAGCTTTCTTT
>TRBV6-1|TRBD1|few|TRBJ1-2
CASSTYRDRGFDGYTF
TGTGCCAGCAGTACGTACCGGGACAGGGGTTTTGATGGCTACACCTTC
>TRBV7-9|TRBD2|NA|TRBJ2-5
CATMKLAGGGETQYF
TGTGCCACCATGAAGCTAGCGGGAGGTGGGGAGACCCAGTACTTC
>TRBV3-1|NA|many|TRBJ1-1
CASSRGAGLVNTEAFF
TGTGCCAGCTCCCGAGGCGCAGGGTTGGTCAACACTGAAGCTTTCTTT
>TRBV12-3/TRBV12-4|TRBD1|few|TRBJ2-3
CASSLDRQGSTDTQYF
TGTGCCAGCAGCTTGGATCGACAGGGAAGCACAGATACGCAGTATTTT
>TRBV5-1|TRBD2|few|TRBJ2-3
CASSTSTSGVTDTQYF
TGCGCCAGCAGCACCAGTACTAGCGGGGTCACAGATACGCAGTATTTT
>TRBV20-1|NA|NA|TRBJ2-1
CSAYEGRSYNEQFF
TGCAGTGCCTACGAGGGACGTTCCTACAATGAGCAGTTCTTC
>TRBV4-3|NA|NA|TRBJ2-1
CASSQDFLQYNEQFF
TGCGCCAGCAGCCAAGATTTCTTGCAGTACAATGAGCAGTTCTTC
>TRBV27|NA|NA|TRBJ2-3
CASRPIAGLSTDTQYF
TGTGCCAGCAGGCCCATTGCGGGGCTCAGCACAGATACGCAGTATTTT
>TRBV28|NA|NA|TRBJ2-7
CASSLDLTRGSYEQYF
TGTGCCAGCAGTTTAGACCTGACAAGGGGGAGCTACGAGCAGTACTTC
>TRBV5-1|NA|many|TRBJ1-2
CASSPRAGDGYTF
TGCGCCAGCAGCCCCCGAGCAGGGGATGGCTACACCTTC
>TRBV9|TRBD2|few|TRBJ2-1
CASSVSSGGVGDEQFF
TGTGCCAGCAGCGTGTCTAGCGGGGGGGTAGGGGATGAGCAGTTCTTC
>TRBV28|NA|NA|TRBJ1-2
CASSLGTIGYTF
TGTGCCAGCAGCCTAGGGACTATTGGCTACACCTTC
>TRBV6-1|TRBD1|few|TRBJ2-5
CALTGVGETQYF
TGCGCCCTGACAGGGGTTGGGGAGACCCAGTACTTC
>TRBV7-2|NA|few|TRBJ1-6
CASSLTGDVGGSPLHF
TGTGCCAGCAGCTTAACCGGGGATGTAGGGGGTTCACCCCTCCACTTT
>TRBV5-1|NA|NA|TRBJ1-1
CARSLDGRLMNTEAFF
TGCGCCAGAAGCTTGGACGGGAGGTTAATGAACACTGAAGCTTTCTTT
>TRBV7-2|TRBD1|few|TRBJ1-1
CASSLVSQGGTEAFF
TGTGCCAGCAGCTTAGTGTCCCAGGGGGGCACTGAAGCTTTCTTT
>TRBV9|TRBD2|few|TRBJ2-1
CASSGGTSGRFTYNEQFF
TGTGCCAGCAGCGGTGGGACTAGCGGGAGGTTCACCTACAATGAGCAGTTCTTC
>TRBV29-1|NA|many|TRBJ2-1
CSVRPSTKYNEQFF
TGCAGCGTACGGCCGTCGACTAAATACAATGAGCAGTTCTTC
>TRBV7-9|TRBD1|few|TRBJ2-7
CASTRTGSTSEQYF
TGTGCCAGCACCAGGACAGGGTCGACTTCCGAGCAGTACTTC
>TRBV5-1|NA|NA|TRBJ1-4
CASSLGAVNEKLFF
TGCGCCAGCAGCCTGGGGGCGGTCAATGAAAAACTGTTTTTT
>TRBV20-1|NA|NA|TRBJ2-7
CSAHDPYGSPYEQYF
TGCAGTGCTCACGACCCTTACGGGAGCCCCTACGAGCAGTACTTC
>TRBV19|NA|few|TRBJ1-5
CASSIEWGNQPQHF
TGTGCCAGTAGTATAGAGTGGGGCAATCAGCCCCAGCATTTT
>TRBV5-1|NA|few|TRBJ2-3
CASSLDGVGTDTQYF
TGCGCCAGCAGCTTGGATGGCGTGGGCACAGATACGCAGTATTTT
>TRBV10-3|NA|NA|TRBJ1-4
CAISESGARNEKLFF
TGTGCCATCAGTGAGTCCGGGGCCCGGAATGAAAAACTGTTTTTT
>TRBV29-1|TRBD2|few|TRBJ2-2
CSVIKAGANTGELFF
TGCAGCGTAATAAAAGCGGGAGCCAACACCGGGGAGCTGTTTTTT
>TRBV4-3|TRBD1|NA|TRBJ2-7
CASSQDYGTATYEQYF
TGCGCCAGCAGCCAAGATTACGGGACAGCGACCTACGAGCAGTACTTC
>TRBV6-2/TRBV6-3|TRBD2|many|TRBJ2-5
CASSYSGRGETQYF
TGTGCCAGCAGCTATAGCGGGAGGGGGGAGACCCAGTACTTC
>TRBV3-1|NA|few|TRBJ2-5
CATSQSTGAGETQYF
TGTGCCACCTCCCAATCAACGGGTGCAGGAGAGACCCAGTACTTC
>TRBV6-5|NA|NA|TRBJ2-5
CASSYGGWETQYF
TGTGCCAGCAGTTACGGGGGGTGGGAGACCCAGTACTTC
>TRBV6-1|TRBD1|NA|TRBJ1-5
CASSKGQGAGSNQPQHF
TGTGCCAGCAGTAAAGGACAGGGAGCGGGGAGCAATCAGCCCCAGCATTTT
>TRBV4-1|TRBD2|few|TRBJ2-4
CASSQGLAGGLRVQYF
TGCGCCAGCAGCCAAGGACTAGCGGGGGGGCTAAGGGTTCAGTACTTC
>TRBV5-1|TRBD2|few|TRBJ2-1
CASSLNSGDYNEQFF
TGCGCCAGCAGCTTAAATAGCGGGGACTACAATGAGCAGTTCTTC